These 3 T cell receptor beta chains were all obtained from the same sample, sequenced in a study of pediatric ulcerative colitis. The table came from immunoSEQ multiplex PCR; TCRdb's copy has only in-frame clones and leaves some out. The table shows some 25,000 clones, with 65% to 80% occurring only once. Rectal tissue came from one to two pinch biopsies taken at colonoscopy. Specimen: gut tissue. All receptors derive from a boy between 5 and 17 years old with severe ulcerative colitis.

The V call is TRBV5-4, the J call TRBJ2-3, with a weak D call TRBD2 (6 bases). The CDR3 is 17 residues long. Trimming stripped 3 bases from V and 7 bases from J, with 24 bases between. Germline-derived CDR1 and CDR2 are SGHNT and YYREEE (reference sequence). CDR3 sequence: CASSSPRDSIYGYTQYF. The CDR3 coding sequence is TGTGCCAGCAGCTCACCCCGGGACTCCATTTACGGCTATACGCAGTATTTT. Together with reference TRBV5-4 and TRBJ2-3, the CDR3 gives the full variable domain: ETGVTQSPTHLIKTRGQQVTLRCSSQSGHNTVSWYQQALGQGPQFIFQYYREEENGRGNFPPRFSGLQFPNYSSELNVNALELDDSALYLCASSSPRDSIYGYTQYFGPGTRLTVL.

The chain recombines TRBV4-2 with TRBJ2-1; a weak D match, TRBD1 (6 bases). Per the germline V gene, CDR1 is LGHNA and CDR2 is YNFKEQ. The CDR3 is 17 amino acids. Trimming left V 4 bases short and J 6 bases short, with 22 bases between. The CDR3 loop reads CASSLGVVQGNSNEQFF. For the CDR3, the DNA is TGTGCCAGCAGCCTGGGTGTCGTACAGGGTAATAGCAATGAGCAGTTCTTC.

The chain recombines TRBV4-3 with TRBJ1-2, with D perhaps TRBD1 (5 bases). Per the germline V gene, CDR1 is LGHNA and CDR2 is YSLEER. Trimming removed 0 bases from V and 0 bases from J, with 8 bases in between. This CDR3 contains 15 residues. This chain's CDR3 is CASSQEWGPNYGYTF. The CDR3 region has the DNA TGCGCCAGCAGCCAAGAATGGGGACCTAACTATGGCTACACCTTC.